This T cell receptor beta chain was sequenced during a study of blood T cell repertoires in COVID-19. At the level of the study: The samples span acute and convalescent COVID-19 from the United States, Italy and Spain. Sources were T cells, B-cell-depleted T cells, or PBMCs; the material itself was cDNA or gDNA.

This CDR3 has 12 amino acids. V was cut by 5 bases and J by 3 bases, with 4 bases left in between. This clone was observed a single time. Original processing notes: Researchers report that nucleated cell counts were estimated from reference gene primer amplification. The repertoire was sequenced with immunoSEQ multiplex PCR; TCRdb's copy has only in-frame clones and lacks some. V, J and clone size reflect that table, while D and trimming were determined from the DNA. The sample yields about 370,000 clones, about 90% seen once. During active infection, Seattle patients enrolled and were then monitored through disease.

Sequencing used peripheral blood. The chain employs TRBV12-3 or TRBV12-4 and TRBJ2-2; no clear D gene. This receptor was obtained from a woman in her twenties or thirties with COVID-19, enrolled during active disease. The CDR3, as DNA: TGTGCCAGCAGTCCGGACACCGGGGAGCTGTTTTTT. Translating gives CASSPDTGELFF.